This TCR beta chain is drawn from a study of shared clonotypes between healthy human individuals. Concerning this clone: This sample also contains other DNA sequences that code for the same CDR3.

Method: immunoSEQ multiplex PCR; TCRdb's copy keeps in-frame clones and lacks some. Of about 490,000 clones listed, over 70% are singletons. Looked up from germline, CDR1 is MNHEY and CDR2 is SMNVEV (reference sequence). The germline V and J ends were trimmed by 3 bases and 1 base, with 6 bases remaining between them. CDR3 size: 13 residues. The sequence came from a woman aged 40 to 50 in good health. Some clones in this sample may be carry-over from other donors' samples. The V gene is TRBV27, the J gene TRBJ1-1; D gene uncertain. The material sequenced was PBMCs. Here the CDR3 reads CASSLGRNTEAFF. Here the CDR3 DNA reads TGTGCCAGCAGTTTGGGCAGGAACACTGAAGCTTTCTTT.